This TCR beta chain was observed in a study of T cell clonotyping in hematopoietic cell transplantation. Study findings and constraints: Pathologically expanded recipient clonotypes increased progressively from day 30 to day 180 as diversity fell. Few recipient clonotypes overlapped donors; over 97% were de novo at given depth.

With respect to this clone: The target antigen is unknown.

Trimming cost V 4 bases and J 6 bases; bases outside gene matches: 6. Germline V gene lookup returns CDR1 MNHEY and CDR2 SVGAGI. This CDR3 has 15 residues. TCRdb keeps only in-frame clones here, not all; method: immunoSEQ multiplex PCR. The sample lists roughly 17,000 clones, about nine tenths seen once, with 5% to 6% in the top ten. The chain couples TRBV6-5 to TRBJ1-5; TRBD1 matches at 10 bases. The sample comprised peripheral blood mononuclear cells. This receptor was obtained from a man aged 40-49 years in good health. Some clones in this sample may be carry-over from other donors' samples. The CDR3, as DNA: TGTGCCAGCAGTTCCCAGACAGGGGGCGGTCAGCCCCAGCATTTT. Amino acid sequence: CASSSQTGGGQPQHF.